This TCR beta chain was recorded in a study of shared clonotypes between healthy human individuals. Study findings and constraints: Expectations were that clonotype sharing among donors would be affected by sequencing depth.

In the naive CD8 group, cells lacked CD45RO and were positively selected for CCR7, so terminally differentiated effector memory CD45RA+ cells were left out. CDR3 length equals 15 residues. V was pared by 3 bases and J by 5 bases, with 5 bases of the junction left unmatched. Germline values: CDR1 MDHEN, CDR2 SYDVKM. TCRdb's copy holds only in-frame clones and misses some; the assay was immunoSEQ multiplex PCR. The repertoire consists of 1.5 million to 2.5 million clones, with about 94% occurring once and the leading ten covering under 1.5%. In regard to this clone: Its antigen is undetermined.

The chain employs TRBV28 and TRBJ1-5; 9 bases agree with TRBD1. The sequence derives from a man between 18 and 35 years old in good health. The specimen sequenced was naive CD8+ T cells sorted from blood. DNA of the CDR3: TGTGCCAGCAGTTTGGAGGGACAGGGACATCAGCCCCAGCATTTT. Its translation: CASSLEGQGHQPQHF.